This T cell receptor beta chain was sequenced for a study of blood T cell repertoires in COVID-19. Study background: Some COVID-19 samples were acute and others convalescent; all came from the United States, Italy and Spain.

CDR1 and CDR2 (germline): SGHNT, YYREEE (reference sequence). V was pared by 4 bases and J by 2 bases, with 2 bases of the junction left unmatched. The CDR3 totals 13 residues. Sequencing used immunoSEQ multiplex PCR; TCRdb keeps in-frame clones, though not all of them. The sample gives some 290,000 clones, roughly 86% of which show up once; roughly a tenth is in the top ten. This sequence was found in a woman aged 25 to 45 who had recovered from COVID-19. Sequenced material: PBMCs or T cells enriched from blood (not recorded which). This chain links TRBV5-4 with TRBJ1-2, with 7 bases that match TRBD1. The CDR3 DNA follows: TGTGCCAGCAGCGCGGGACAGAACTATGGCTACACCTTC. Amino acid sequence: CASSAGQNYGYTF.